This T cell receptor (beta chain) emerged from a study of blood T cell repertoires in COVID-19. Looking at the study overall: The study counted Cohort 3 donors as recovered given two negative PCRs, clearance, or symptom resolution. T cells, B-cell-depleted T cells, or PBMCs supplied cDNA or gDNA.

The protocol was immunoSEQ multiplex PCR, while the TCRdb copy is restricted to in-frame clones and leaves out a portion. This sample has approximately 250,000 clones, with approximately 90% found just once. V was cut by 4 bases and J by 2 bases, with 12 bases left in between. This CDR3 has 14 residues. Germline assignment: CDR1 SGHNT and CDR2 YYREEE (reference sequence). In terms of age and location, participants ranged from roughly 18 to 90 years and lived in about 25 US areas. Categorization into cohorts depended on clinical history that participants reported. The genes are TRBV5-4 and TRBJ2-5; D might be TRBD1 (5 bases). The sequencing sample was made of PBMCs or T cells enriched from blood (not recorded which). This clonotype was sampled from a woman aged 55-75 years in a cohort exposed to, infected with or recovered from COVID-19 (not recorded which). The CDR3 DNA follows: TGTGCCAGCAGCCTGACAGAGAGGCAAGAGACCCAGTACTTC. This gives the protein CASSLTERQETQYF.